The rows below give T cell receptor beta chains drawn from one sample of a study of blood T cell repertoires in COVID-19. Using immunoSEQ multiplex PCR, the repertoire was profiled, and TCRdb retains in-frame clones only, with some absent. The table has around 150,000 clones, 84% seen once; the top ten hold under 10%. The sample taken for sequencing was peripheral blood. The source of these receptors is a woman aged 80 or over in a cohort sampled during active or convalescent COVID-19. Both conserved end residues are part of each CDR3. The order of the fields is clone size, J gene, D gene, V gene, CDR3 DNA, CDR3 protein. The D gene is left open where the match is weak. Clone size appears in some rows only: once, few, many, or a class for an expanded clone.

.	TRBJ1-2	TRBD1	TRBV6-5	TGTGCCAGCAGTTACCGGGACAGTTCGTATGGCTACACCTTC	CASSYRDSSYGYTF
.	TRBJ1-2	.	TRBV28	TGTGCCAGCAGTTTGCTCGGTGGCTACACCTTC	CASSLLGGYTF
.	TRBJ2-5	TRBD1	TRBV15	TGTGCCACCAGCAGAGACAACAGGGGCCAAGAGACCCAGTACTTC	CATSRDNRGQETQYF
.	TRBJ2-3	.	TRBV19	TGTGCCAGTAGTATAGCGGGGGTCACAGATACGCAGTATTTT	CASSIAGVTDTQYF
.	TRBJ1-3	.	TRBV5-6	TGTGCCAGCAGCTTCCTACAGGTCTCCTCTGGAAACACCATATATTTT	CASSFLQVSSGNTIYF
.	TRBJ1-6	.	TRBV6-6	TGTGCCAGCAGTTACTCGAGGACAGATAATTCACCCCTCCACTTT	CASSYSRTDNSPLHF
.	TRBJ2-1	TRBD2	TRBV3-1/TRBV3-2	TGTGCCAGCAGACGCGGGGGGCCCCAGTTCTTC	CASRRGGPQFF
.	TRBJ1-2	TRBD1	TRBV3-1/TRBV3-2	TGTGCCAGCAGCCCTACGGACAGGGGAAATTATGGCTACACCTTC	CASSPTDRGNYGYTF
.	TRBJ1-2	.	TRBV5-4	TGTGCCAGCAGCTTGTACGGGATTGATGGCTACACCTTC	CASSLYGIDGYTF
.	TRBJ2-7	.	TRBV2	TGTGCCAGCTGTGGGGGGGGGCGGGGGCCGCACGAGCAGTACTTC	CASCGGGRGPHEQYF
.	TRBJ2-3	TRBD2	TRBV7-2	TGTGCCAGCAGCCGTTTTGGGGGACTAAGCACAGATACGCAGTATTTT	CASSRFGGLSTDTQYF
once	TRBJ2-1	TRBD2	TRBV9	TGTGCCAGCAGCCCAGGGACTAGCGGGGGGTACACGAATGAGCAGTTCTTC	CASSPGTSGGYTNEQFF
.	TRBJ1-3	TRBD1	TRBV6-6	TGTGCCAGCAGTTCTTACAGGGGGCATGGAAACACCATATATTTT	CASSSYRGHGNTIYF
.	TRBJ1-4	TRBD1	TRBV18	TGTGCCAGCTCACGGGACAGGGGTAATGAAAAACTGTTTTTT	CASSRDRGNEKLFF
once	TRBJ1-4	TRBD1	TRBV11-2	TGTGCCAGCAGCACAGGGGTTGCTAATGAAAAACTGTTTTTT	CASSTGVANEKLFF
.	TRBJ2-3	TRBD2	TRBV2	TGTGCCAGCAGTGAAGCCTGGGGACTAGCGACTCCAGATACGCAGTATTTT	CASSEAWGLATPDTQYF